The 18 T cell receptor beta chains presented below share a single source sample, sequenced in a study of T cell responses to AZD1222 COVID-19 vaccine. TCRdb keeps only in-frame clones here, not all; method: immunoSEQ multiplex PCR. The sample records roughly 110,000 clones, 89% being singletons. This specimen consisted of peripheral blood, obtained on day 0 of AZD1222 vaccination. The receptors were sampled from an adult in good health.

The chain couples TRBV5-1 to TRBJ1-2; 8 bases map to TRBD1. The junction had 1 base not matched to a gene; V was cut back by 0 bases and J by 3 bases. The V gene's germline CDR1 is SGHRS and CDR2 YFSETQ. This CDR3 region has 14 residues. The DNA of the CDR3 is TGCGCCAGCAGCTTGGACAGGGGGTACTATGGCTACACCTTC. It translates to CASSLDRGYYGYTF.

The gene calls are TRBV6-4 and TRBJ2-1, with TRBD2 matching 11 bases. CDR1 MRHNA and CDR2 SNTAGT come from the germline V gene. This CDR3 contains 12 residues. The J segment lost 11 bases and the V segment lost 5 bases, leaving 2 bases of the junction unmatched. In nucleotides, the CDR3 is TGTGCCAGCAGTTTAGCGGGAGGGAAGCAGTTCTTC. This translates into CASSLAGGKQFF.

This clone was seen only a few times. This chain joins TRBV3-1 (or the pseudogene TRBV3-2) and TRBJ1-3; D is perhaps TRBD1 (5 bases). V was cut by 1 base and J by 3 bases, with 13 bases left in between. This CDR3 has 16 residues. Per germline, CDR1 LGHDT and CDR2 YNNKEL (reference sequence). CDR3 in amino acids: CASSQAPGTLGNTIYF. CDR3 coding DNA: TGTGCCAGCAGCCAAGCACCCGGGACGCTTGGAAACACCATATATTTT.

V usage is TRBV3-1 (or the pseudogene TRBV3-2) and J usage is TRBJ2-1, with unresolved D. Germline V CDR1 and CDR2: LGHDT, YNNKEL (reference sequence). Trimming removed 4 bases at V and 0 bases at J, with 10 bases between. The CDR3 has 15 residues. The CDR3, as DNA: TGTGCCAGCAGCCTCGGGCAGAGCTCCTACAATGAGCAGTTCTTC. Amino acid sequence: CASSLGQSSYNEQFF.

The V call is TRBV19, the J call TRBJ1-2; perhaps TRBD1 as D (5 bases). Germline CDR1 and CDR2: LNHDA and SQIVND (reference sequence). The CDR3 length is 16 residues. V was shortened by 3 bases and J by 4 bases, with 18 bases between the two germline ends. The CDR3 reads CASSIQGTGISYGYTF. The CDR3 DNA is TGTGCCAGTAGTATCCAGGGCACGGGGATTAGCTATGGCTACACCTTC.

The rearrangement uses TRBV6-2 or TRBV6-3 and TRBJ2-2; TRBD2 matches 7 bases. The length of the CDR3 is 14 residues. V was pared by 2 bases and J by 13 bases, with 10 bases of the junction left unmatched. Germline loops: CDR1 MNHEY, CDR2 SVGEGT. This chain's CDR3 is CASSYGGRAQRLFF. The CDR3 bases are TGTGCCAGCAGTTACGGTGGGAGGGCTCAAAGGCTGTTTTTT.

In nucleotides, the CDR3 is TGTGCCAGCAGTTCTTTCCGGGGGGCTGAGACCCAGTACTTC. Translating it yields CASSSFRGAETQYF. The rearrangement links TRBV27 to TRBJ2-5, with D perhaps TRBD2 (7 bases). V gave up 4 bases and J gave up 5 bases, with 14 bases separating them. The CDR3 consists of 14 residues. Germline loops: CDR1 MNHEY, CDR2 SMNVEV (reference sequence).

This CDR3 is CASSNQGAGSPLHF. The CDR3 nucleotides are TGTGCCAGCAGTAACCAGGGGGCTGGTTCACCCCTCCACTTT. J is TRBJ1-6 and V is TRBV6-2 or TRBV6-3, with 8 bases that match TRBD1. Trimming removed 5 bases from V and 9 bases from J; junction bases left unmatched: 6. This CDR3 contains 14 residues. The V gene's germline CDR1 is MNHEY and CDR2 SVGEGT.

This chain links TRBV12-5 with TRBJ2-1, with 9 nucleotides matching TRBD2. The germline CDR1 and CDR2 sequences are LGHNT and FRNRAP. There are 16 residues in the CDR3. J was trimmed by 6 bases and V by 0 bases; bases with no gene match: 6. The CDR3 reads CASGLVYSGRPNEQFF. CDR3 coding DNA: TGTGCTAGTGGTTTGGTCTATAGCGGGAGACCCAATGAGCAGTTCTTC. Together with reference TRBV12-5 and TRBJ2-1, the CDR3 gives the full variable domain: DARVTQTPRHKVTEMGQEVTMRCQPILGHNTVFWYRQTMMQGLELLAYFRNRAPLDDSGMPKDRFSAEMPDATLATLKIQPSEPRDSAVYFCASGLVYSGRPNEQFFGPGTRLTVL.

V is TRBV2 and J is TRBJ1-3; 7 bases are a match to TRBD1. This CDR3 has 16 residues. The J segment lost 0 bases and the V segment lost 2 bases, leaving 4 bases of the junction unmatched. Germline V CDR1 and CDR2: SNHLY, FYNNEI. The CDR3 here is CASSEPRGTSGNTIYF. The CDR3 coding sequence is TGTGCCAGCAGTGAACCCAGGGGGACCTCTGGAAACACCATATATTTT. Full variable domain (rest looked up from reference TRBV2 and TRBJ1-3): EPEVTQTPSHQVTQMGQEVILRCVPISNHLYFYWYRQILGQKVEFLVSFYNNEISEKSEIFDDQFSVERPDGSNFTLKIRSTKLEDSAMYFCASSEPRGTSGNTIYFGEGSWLTVV.

The rearrangement links TRBV29-1 to TRBJ2-1, with 13 bases matching TRBD2. With 7 bases clipped from V and 7 bases from J, the junction kept 16 bases outside the gene matches. From germline, CDR1 is SQVTM and CDR2 ANQGSEA. The CDR3 is 17 amino acids. CDR3 sequence reads: CSAPSGLAGKTWNEQFF. CDR3 nucleotides: TGCAGCGCCCCCTCGGGACTAGCGGGAAAAACCTGGAATGAGCAGTTCTTC.

In this sample, this clone turned up a few times. The rearrangement links TRBV19 to TRBJ1-1; TRBD1 might be the D (6 bases). Germline CDR1 is LNHDA and CDR2 is SQIVND (reference sequence). This CDR3 is 16 amino acids long. V shed 7 bases and J shed 0 bases, with 18 bases lying between them. CDR3 DNA sequence: TGTGCCAGTATCCCTAACTTGGGACATGTGAACACTGAAGCTTTCTTT. Translation: CASIPNLGHVNTEAFF.

In this sample, this clone turned up once. The chain links TRBV5-6 to TRBJ2-7; 7 bases are shared with TRBD2. The junction had 4 bases not matched to a gene; V was cut back by 3 bases and J by 1 base. CDR1 is SGHDT, CDR2 YYEEEE, per germline. The CDR3 extends over 14 amino acids. The CDR3: CASSWGGLSYEQYF. DNA of the CDR3: TGTGCCAGCAGCTGGGGAGGGTTGTCCTACGAGCAGTACTTC.

The chain joins TRBV6-5 to TRBJ2-3; TRBD2 is a possible D gene (6 bases). The CDR3 runs to 14 residues. The V gene's germline CDR1 is MNHEY and CDR2 SVGAGI. Trimming left V 4 bases short and J 1 base short, with 9 bases between. For the CDR3, the DNA is TGTGCCAGCAGTTCAGCGGGTGGCACAGATACGCAGTATTTT. It specifies CASSSAGGTDTQYF.

The chain employs TRBV7-6 and TRBJ2-2; tentative D call: TRBD2 (6 bases). V dropped 1 base and J dropped 6 bases, with 12 bases sitting between them. Germline values: CDR1 SGHVS, CDR2 FNYEAQ. The CDR3 has 15 amino acids. DNA of the CDR3: TGTGCCAGCAGCTTAGAGGCGGGGCGTGCCGGGGAGCTGTTTTTT. It encodes CASSLEAGRAGELFF.

The chain is built from TRBV13 and TRBJ2-5; D is unclear. The V end lost 6 bases, the J end lost 5 bases, and 7 bases lay between the germline ends. Germline V gene sequence: CDR1 PRHDT, CDR2 FYEKMQ (reference sequence). The CDR3 is 11 residues long. CDR3 DNA: TGTGCCAGCAGTATAGAGGAGACCCAGTACTTC. This sequence encodes CASSIEETQYF.

Written as DNA, the CDR3 is TGTGCCACCACAGGGGGCTGGATGGGGACTGAAGCTTTCTTT. It is translated as CATTGGWMGTEAFF. The chain joins TRBV6-5 to TRBJ1-1; 9 positions match TRBD1. Germline V gene lookup returns CDR1 MNHEY and CDR2 SVGAGI. This CDR3 is 14 amino acids long. The ends lost 10 bases at V and 5 bases at J; junction bases unmatched: 11.

The J gene is TRBJ2-3, the V gene TRBV29-1; possible D gene TRBD2, 6 bases. Germline V gene data show CDR1 as SQVTM and CDR2 as ANQGSEA. The CDR3 is 12 amino acids. Trimming pared 1 base from V and 9 bases from J, leaving 11 bases between. CDR3 residues: CSVEGTTNTQYF. For the CDR3, the DNA is TGCAGCGTTGAAGGGACTACTAACACGCAGTATTTT.